This TCR beta chain was captured by sequencing in a study of CD8 T cells in Susac syndrome. The germline CDR1 and CDR2 sequences are MDHEN and SYDVKM. The V and J ends lost 6 bases and 5 bases, in that order; junction bases with no gene match: 11. The CDR3 spans 15 residues. Random hexamers served to reverse transcribe roughly 0.5 to 1 ug RNA. It was immunoSEQ multiplex PCR that amplified TCR beta CDR3 across 54 Vbeta and 13 Jbeta. TCRdb called the immunoSEQ multiplex PCR reads again in MiXCR, with one record for every CDR3 protein. The data contain approximately 120,000 distinct CDR3 sequences, approximately 90% of them singletons. Sequencing targeted TCR beta in T cells from blood (CD8+ and CD4+). Included as multiple sclerosis controls were treatment-naive patients who had stable or active relapsing-remitting disease. The CD8+ and CD4+ T cells were isolated magnetically using a negative isolation approach, whereas the TEMRA cells were enriched by FACS.

Material: CD8+ T cells from PBMCs. The rearrangement uses TRBV28 and TRBJ2-7; 9 nucleotides align to TRBD1. This receptor was identified in a human donor with multiple sclerosis. CDR3: CASSPARDRDHEQYF. CDR3 bases: TGTGCCAGCAGCCCAGCCAGGGACAGGGACCACGAGCAGTACTTC.